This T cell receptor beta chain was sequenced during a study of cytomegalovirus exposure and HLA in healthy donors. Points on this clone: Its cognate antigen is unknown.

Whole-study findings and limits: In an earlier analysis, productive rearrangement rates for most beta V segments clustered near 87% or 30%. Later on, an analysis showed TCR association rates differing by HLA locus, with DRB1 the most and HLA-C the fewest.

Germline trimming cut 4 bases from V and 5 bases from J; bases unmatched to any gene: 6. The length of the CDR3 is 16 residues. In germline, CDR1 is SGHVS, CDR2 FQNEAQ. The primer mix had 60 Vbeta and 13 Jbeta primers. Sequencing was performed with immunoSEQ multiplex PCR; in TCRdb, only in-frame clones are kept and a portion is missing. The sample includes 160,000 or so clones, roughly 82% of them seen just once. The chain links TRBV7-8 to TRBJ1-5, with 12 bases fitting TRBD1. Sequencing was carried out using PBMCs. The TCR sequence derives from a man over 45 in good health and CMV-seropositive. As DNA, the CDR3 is TGTGCCAGCAGCTCACCGGGACAGGGGGCTTATCAGCCCCAGCATTTT. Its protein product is CASSSPGQGAYQPQHF.